This TCR beta chain was identified in a study of radiation and T cells in renal cell carcinoma. Study observations and caveats: No pretreatment tumor biopsies were available for baseline clonotypes.

In its sample, this clone was seen a few times. Its antigen is undetermined. The CDR3 extends over 16 amino acids. Germline loops: CDR1 MDHEN, CDR2 SYDVKM. J lost 4 bases, V lost 4 bases, and 9 bases had no gene match. Time point defined: blood 2 weeks post-SBRT. Treatment defined: 15 Gy SBRT to primary tumor, nephrectomy 4 weeks later. Sequencing used immunoSEQ multiplex PCR; TCRdb keeps in-frame clones, though not all of them. This table has roughly 150,000 clones, roughly 90% appearing once. The rearrangement links TRBV28 to TRBJ1-2; 10 bases are a match to TRBD1. The sequences come from blood, collected from a patient whose treatment included radiotherapy and nephrectomy. This receptor was identified in a woman in her fifties or sixties with renal cell carcinoma. The CDR3 DNA reads TGTGCCAGCAGTTCACCGGGACAGGGGATAGGCTATGGCTACACCTTC. Its protein product is CASSSPGQGIGYGYTF.